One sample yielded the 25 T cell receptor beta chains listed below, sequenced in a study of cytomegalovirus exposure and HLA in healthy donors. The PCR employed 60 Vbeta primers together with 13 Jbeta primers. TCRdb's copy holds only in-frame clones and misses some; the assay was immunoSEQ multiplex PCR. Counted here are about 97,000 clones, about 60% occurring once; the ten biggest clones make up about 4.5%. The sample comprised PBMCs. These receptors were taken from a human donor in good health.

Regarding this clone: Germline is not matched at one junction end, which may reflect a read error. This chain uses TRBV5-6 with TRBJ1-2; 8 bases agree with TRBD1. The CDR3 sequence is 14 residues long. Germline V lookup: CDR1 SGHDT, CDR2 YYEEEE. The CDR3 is CATSTGGIGGGYTF. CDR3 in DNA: TGTGCCACCAGCACAGGGGGTATCGGGGGAGGCTACACCTTC.

The CDR3 DNA reads TGTGCCAGCAGCTTCGGTGGCAATCAGCCCCAGCATTTT. Encoded protein: CASSFGGNQPQHF. The genes are TRBV7-2 and TRBJ1-5; D is unresolved. The CDR3 is made up of 13 amino acids. Germline CDR1 and CDR2: SGHTA and FQGNSA. V lost 3 bases and J 2 bases, leaving 5 bases between the germline ends.

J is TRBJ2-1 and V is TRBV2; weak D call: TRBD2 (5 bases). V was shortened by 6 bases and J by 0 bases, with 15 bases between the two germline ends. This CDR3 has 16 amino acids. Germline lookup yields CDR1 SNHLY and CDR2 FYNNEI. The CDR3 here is CASSVMRSGSYNEQFF. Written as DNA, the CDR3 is TGTGCCAGCAGCGTAATGCGGAGCGGCTCCTACAATGAGCAGTTCTTC.

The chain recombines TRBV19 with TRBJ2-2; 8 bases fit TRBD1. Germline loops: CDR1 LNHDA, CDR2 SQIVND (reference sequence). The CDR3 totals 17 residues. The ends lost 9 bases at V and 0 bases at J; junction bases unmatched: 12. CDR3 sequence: CASRTRTGLANTGELFF. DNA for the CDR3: TGTGCCAGCCGTACAAGGACAGGGCTCGCGAACACCGGGGAGCTGTTTTTT.

The CDR3 DNA sequence: TGTGCCAGCAGTTTTGGTACTAGCGGGAGTTACGAGCAGTACTTC. Protein: CASSFGTSGSYEQYF. This chain joins TRBV27 and TRBJ2-7, with 11 bases lining up with TRBD2. CDR1 and CDR2 (germline): MNHEY, SMNVEV (reference sequence). CDR3 length: 15 residues. The trim removed 3 bases at V and 4 bases at J, leaving 5 bases unmatched.

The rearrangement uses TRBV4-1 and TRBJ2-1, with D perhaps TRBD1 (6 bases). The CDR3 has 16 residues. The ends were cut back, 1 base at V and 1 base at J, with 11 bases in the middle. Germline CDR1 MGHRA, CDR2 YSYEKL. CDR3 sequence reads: CASSQAQGPSYNEQFF. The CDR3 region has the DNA TGCGCCAGCAGCCAAGCCCAGGGGCCTTCCTACAATGAGCAGTTCTTC.

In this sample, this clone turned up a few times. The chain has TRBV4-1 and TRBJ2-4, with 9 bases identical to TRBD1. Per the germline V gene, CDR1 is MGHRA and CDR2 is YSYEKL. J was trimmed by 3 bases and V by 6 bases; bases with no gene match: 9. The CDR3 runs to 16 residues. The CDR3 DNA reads TGCGCCAGCAGTACAACAGGGGGCGGGAACAAAAACATTCAGTACTTC. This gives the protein CASSTTGGGNKNIQYF.

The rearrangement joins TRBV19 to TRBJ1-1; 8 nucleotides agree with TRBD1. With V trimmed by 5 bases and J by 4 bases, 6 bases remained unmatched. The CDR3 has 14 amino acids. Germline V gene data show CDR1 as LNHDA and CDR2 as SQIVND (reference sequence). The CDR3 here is CASSGRTGSTEAFF. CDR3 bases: TGTGCCAGTAGTGGACGGACAGGGAGCACTGAAGCTTTCTTT.

CDR3 bases: TGTGCCAGCACCTACAAGGGGGCTGGGGCCAACGTCCTGACTTTC. Its translation: CASTYKGAGANVLTF. The gene calls are TRBV25-1 and TRBJ2-6; weak D call: TRBD1 (6 bases). The CDR3 has 15 amino acids. The V gene lost 7 bases and the J gene lost 2 bases, with 12 bases spanning the gap. CDR1 MGHDK and CDR2 SYGVNS come from the germline V gene.

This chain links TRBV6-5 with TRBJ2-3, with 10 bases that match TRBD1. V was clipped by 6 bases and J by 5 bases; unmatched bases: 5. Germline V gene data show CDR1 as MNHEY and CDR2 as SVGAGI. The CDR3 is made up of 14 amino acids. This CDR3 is CASSRDRGRDTQYF. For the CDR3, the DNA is TGTGCCAGCAGCAGGGACAGGGGAAGAGATACGCAGTATTTT.

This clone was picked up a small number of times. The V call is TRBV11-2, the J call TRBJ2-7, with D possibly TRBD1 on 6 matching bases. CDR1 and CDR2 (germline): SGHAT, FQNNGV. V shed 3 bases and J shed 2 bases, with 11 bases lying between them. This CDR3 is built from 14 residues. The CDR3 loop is CASSFPTGAYEQYF. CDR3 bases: TGTGCCAGCAGCTTCCCGACAGGAGCCTACGAGCAGTACTTC.

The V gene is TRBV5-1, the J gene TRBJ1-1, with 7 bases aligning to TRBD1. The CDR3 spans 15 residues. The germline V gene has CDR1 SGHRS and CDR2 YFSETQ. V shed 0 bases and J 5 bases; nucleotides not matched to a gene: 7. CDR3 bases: TGCGCCAGCAGCTTGGGTCACAGGGGATCGACTGAAGCTTTCTTT. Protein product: CASSLGHRGSTEAFF.

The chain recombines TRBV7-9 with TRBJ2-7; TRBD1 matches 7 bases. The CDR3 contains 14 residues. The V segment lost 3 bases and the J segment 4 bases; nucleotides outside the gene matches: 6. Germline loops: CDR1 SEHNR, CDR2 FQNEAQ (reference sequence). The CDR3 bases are TGTGCCAGCAGCTTGCCTACAGGGGCTTACGAGCAGTACTTC. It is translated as CASSLPTGAYEQYF.

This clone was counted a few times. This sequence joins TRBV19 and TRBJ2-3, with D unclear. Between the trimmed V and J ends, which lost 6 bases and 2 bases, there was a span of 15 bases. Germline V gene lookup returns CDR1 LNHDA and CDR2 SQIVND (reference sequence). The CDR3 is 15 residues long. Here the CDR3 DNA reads TGTGCCAGTAGCCTGAAAGCTTCTAACACAGATACGCAGTATTTT. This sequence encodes CASSLKASNTDTQYF.

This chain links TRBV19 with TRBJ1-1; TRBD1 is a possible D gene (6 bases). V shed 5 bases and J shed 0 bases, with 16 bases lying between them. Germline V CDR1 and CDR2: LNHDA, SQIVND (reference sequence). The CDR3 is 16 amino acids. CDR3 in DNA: TGTGCCAGTAGTCCCTGGGGTGCAGGGGTGAACACTGAAGCTTTCTTT. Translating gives CASSPWGAGVNTEAFF. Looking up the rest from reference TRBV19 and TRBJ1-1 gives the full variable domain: DGGITQSPKYLFRKEGQNVTLSCEQNLNHDAMYWYRQDPGQGLRLIYYSQIVNDFQKGDIAEGYSVSREKKESFPLTVTSAQKNPTAFYLCASSPWGAGVNTEAFFGQGTRLTVV.

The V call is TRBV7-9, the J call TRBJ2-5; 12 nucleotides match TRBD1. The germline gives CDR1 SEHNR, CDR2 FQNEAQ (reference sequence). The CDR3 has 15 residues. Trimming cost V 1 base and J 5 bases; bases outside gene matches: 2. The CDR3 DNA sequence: TGTGCCAGCAGCTTAGGGGGACAGGGGGCCGAGACCCAGTACTTC. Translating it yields CASSLGGQGAETQYF.

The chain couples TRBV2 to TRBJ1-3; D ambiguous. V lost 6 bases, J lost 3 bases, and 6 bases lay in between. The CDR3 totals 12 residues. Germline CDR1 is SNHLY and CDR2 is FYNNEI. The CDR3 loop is CASRLGGNTIYF. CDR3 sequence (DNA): TGTGCCAGCAGGCTAGGTGGAAACACCATATATTTT.

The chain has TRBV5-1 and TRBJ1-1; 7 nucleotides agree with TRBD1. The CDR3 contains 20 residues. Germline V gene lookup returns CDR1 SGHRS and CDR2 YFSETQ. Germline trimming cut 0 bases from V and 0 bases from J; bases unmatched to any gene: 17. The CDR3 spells CASSLGPGTDVFWMNTEAFF. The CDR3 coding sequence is TGCGCCAGCAGCTTGGGGCCCGGGACAGACGTGTTTTGGATGAACACTGAAGCTTTCTTT.

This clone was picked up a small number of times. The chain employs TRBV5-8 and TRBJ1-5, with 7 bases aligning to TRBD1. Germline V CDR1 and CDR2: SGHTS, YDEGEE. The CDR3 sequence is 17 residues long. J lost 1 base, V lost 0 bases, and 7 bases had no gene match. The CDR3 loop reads CASSLVEGAWSNQPQHF. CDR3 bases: TGTGCCAGCAGCTTGGTCGAGGGGGCTTGGAGCAATCAGCCCCAGCATTTT.

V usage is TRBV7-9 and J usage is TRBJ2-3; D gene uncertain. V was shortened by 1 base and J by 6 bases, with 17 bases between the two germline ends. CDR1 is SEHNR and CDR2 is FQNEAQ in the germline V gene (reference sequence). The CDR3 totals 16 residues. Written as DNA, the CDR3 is TGTGCCAGCAGCTTAGATTTACGAGTAGGAGCCGATACGCAGTATTTT. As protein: CASSLDLRVGADTQYF.

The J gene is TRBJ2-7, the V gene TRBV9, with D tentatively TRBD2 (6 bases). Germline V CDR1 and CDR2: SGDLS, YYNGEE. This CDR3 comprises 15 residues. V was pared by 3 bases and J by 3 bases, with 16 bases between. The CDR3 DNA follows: TGTGCCAGCAGCGCTCGGTGGGAGGACCTCTACGAGCAGTACTTC. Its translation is CASSARWEDLYEQYF.

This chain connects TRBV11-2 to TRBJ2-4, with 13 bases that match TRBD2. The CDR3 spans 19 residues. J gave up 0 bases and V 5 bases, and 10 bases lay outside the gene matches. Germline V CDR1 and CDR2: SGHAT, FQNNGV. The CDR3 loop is CASSPGLAGVGIAKNIQYF. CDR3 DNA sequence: TGTGCCAGCAGCCCCGGACTAGCGGGAGTGGGGATAGCCAAAAACATTCAGTACTTC.

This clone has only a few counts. The CDR3 DNA is TGCGCCAGCAGCTCAAATACAGGGGGTAGCTACGAGCAGTACTTC. Residues: CASSSNTGGSYEQYF. The chain joins TRBV5-1 to TRBJ2-7; 8 bases are shared with TRBD1. In germline, CDR1 is SGHRS, CDR2 YFSETQ. Trimming removed 3 bases from V and 3 bases from J; junction bases left unmatched: 8. The length of the CDR3 is 15 residues.

The CDR3 loop is CASSGAGTGVYEQYF. The CDR3 DNA follows: TGCGCCAGCAGCGGGGCGGGGACAGGGGTGTACGAGCAGTACTTC. The V and J genes are TRBV5-1 and TRBJ2-7; 10 bases align to TRBD1. This CDR3 is 15 amino acids long. The V segment lost 4 bases and the J segment 4 bases; nucleotides outside the gene matches: 8. Germline V gene data show CDR1 as SGHRS and CDR2 as YFSETQ.

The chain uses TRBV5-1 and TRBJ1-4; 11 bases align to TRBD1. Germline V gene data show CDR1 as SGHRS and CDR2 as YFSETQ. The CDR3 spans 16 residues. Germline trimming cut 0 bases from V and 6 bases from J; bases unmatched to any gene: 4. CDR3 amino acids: CASSLVGQGAYEKLFF. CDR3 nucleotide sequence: TGCGCCAGCAGCTTGGTAGGACAGGGGGCATATGAAAAACTGTTTTTT.